The clone carrying this TCR beta chain was detected a few times. What it binds is unknown. This sample is drawn from a study of identical twins. General study findings and limits: Cross-sectional statistics, not tracking of the same donors, supported the conclusions.

The CDR3 contains 13 residues. The germline V gene has CDR1 DFQATT and CDR2 SNEGSKA (reference sequence). Between the trimmed V and J ends, which lost 5 bases and 7 bases, there was a span of 17 bases. It was template switching that added a universal primer site, and there were unique molecular identifiers on the cDNA. TCRdb re-called the 5' RACE reads with MiXCR, one entry per CDR3 protein. The table lists 520,000 or so distinct CDR3 sequences, approximately 22% of them singletons. The same sample was also used in a study of T cells expressing NK-cell markers.

The rearrangement joins TRBV20-1 to TRBJ1-2; weak D call: TRBD1 (5 bases). Sequencing input: CD4+ T cells sorted from blood. This receptor was taken from a woman in her late teens or twenties in good health. The DNA for the CDR3 is TGCAGTGCTGCCAGGGTGGGCTCTTCTGGCTACACCTTC. Protein: CSAARVGSSGYTF.